The table lists the clone carrying this TCR beta chain with many counts. The antigen is unknown. This record comes from a study of T-cell reconstitution after alpha-beta-depleted transplantation in children. Findings and caveats of the study: Some patients owed their high day-60 TCRbeta diversity to surviving recipient T cells and thymic progenitors. The origin of alpha-beta T cells about two months after transplant was reportedly several hundred expanded graft clones. A year post-transplant, T-cell counts and diversity derived mostly from newly produced T cells.

Unique molecular identifiers were incorporated during preparation of the TCRbeta library. TCRdb used MiXCR to reprocess the PCR reads, holding one entry per CDR3 protein. The sample holds about 830,000 distinct CDR3 sequences, around 17% seen once. The CDR3 spans 12 residues. Germline assignment: CDR1 SQVTM and CDR2 ANQGSEA. V shed 4 bases and J shed 4 bases, with 10 bases lying between them. The sequenced sample was PBMCs, mostly from graft donor cells, obtained 360 days after TCRalphabeta/CD19-depleted stem cell transplant. The TCR was taken from a male patient aged 10-17 years who had a stem cell transplant for acute lymphoblastic leukemia, so the T cells may come from the graft donor. This chain uses TRBV29-1 with TRBJ1-2; no reliable D call. CDR3 amino acids: CSVGTVIYGYTF. The CDR3 coding sequence is TGCAGCGTTGGAACCGTCATCTATGGCTACACCTTC.